This T cell receptor (beta chain) was recorded in a study of shared clonotypes between healthy human individuals. Study results and limitations: Only blood was sampled; tissue repertoires likely differ.

Per germline, CDR1 LNHNV and CDR2 YYDKDF (reference sequence). The V and J ends lost 0 bases and 0 bases respectively, with 11 bases between them. This CDR3 is 17 amino acids long. This clone was found once. The target antigen is unknown. The authors split each subset's genomic DNA evenly across several immunoSEQ plates. Unsorted PBMCs provided DNA that was sequenced on ten immunoSEQ deep assay plates. Data came from immunoSEQ multiplex PCR; TCRdb stores just in-frame clones and leaves some out. The sample shows roughly 500,000 clones, about four fifths of them seen only once. The TCR sequence derives from a woman aged 40 to 55 in good health. Some clones in this sample may be carry-over from other donors' samples. The rearrangement links TRBV15 to TRBJ2-2; D uncertain. The sample taken for sequencing was PBMCs. CDR3 protein: CATSRDFNGANTGELFF. CDR3 in DNA: TGTGCCACCAGCAGAGATTTCAACGGTGCGAACACCGGGGAGCTGTTTTTT. Full variable domain (remainder filled in from reference TRBV15 and TRBJ2-2): DAMVIQNPRYQVTQFGKPVTLSCSQTLNHNVMYWYQQKSSQAPKLLFHYYDKDFNNEADTPDNFQSRRPNTSFCFLDIRSPGLGDTAMYLCATSRDFNGANTGELFFGEGSRLTVL.